This T cell receptor (beta chain) was documented in a study of regulatory T cells in long-lasting Graves disease. Time point of the sample: persistent/refractory GD, antithyroid drugs over 5 years with positive TRAb. RNA isolated from PBMCs was used to make the TCR library. Through Arm-PCR of CDR3 regions and iRepertoire HTBI primers, TCR beta libraries were built. MiXCR, run by TCRdb on the multiplex PCR reads, gives a single entry per CDR3 protein. Of hundreds of thousands of distinct CDR3 sequences listed, about 22% are singletons. This clonotype occurred many times. V was trimmed by 0 bases and J by 5 bases, leaving 11 bases between them. Germline CDR1 reads DFQATT; CDR2 reads SNEGSKA (reference sequence). The CDR3 contains 13 residues.

This sequence originates from a female donor with Graves disease. The material was peripheral blood mononuclear cells (PBMCs), obtained when the disease was refractory, from a patient treated with antithyroid drugs. The chain is built from TRBV20-1 and TRBJ2-7; a weak D match, TRBD2 (7 bases). The CDR3 is CSARDGGQNEQYF. The CDR3 nucleotides read TGCAGTGCTAGAGACGGGGGGCAGAACGAGCAGTACTTC.